The 6 T cell receptor beta chains below were found in one sample sequenced in a study of human T cells and chemical hapten exposure. Each CDR3 protein is one row after TCRdb ran MiXCR on the RACE reads. The repertoire holds 95,000 to 150,000 distinct CDR3 sequences, approximately 12% seen once, with around 3% in the top ten. Time point defined: pre-sensitization, week 0. Treatment noted: therapeutic diphenylcyclopropenone sensitization with weekly scalp DPC. The source was whole blood, collected in connection with sensitization to the hapten diphenylcyclopropenone (DPC). These receptor sequences come from a woman aged 18-29 years with alopecia areata. Some clones in this sample may be carry-over from other donors' samples.

Many counts were recorded for this clonotype. This sequence joins TRBV10-2 and TRBJ2-6; D possibly corresponds to TRBD1 (5 bases). Trimming cost V 6 bases and J 5 bases, with 14 bases left between them. Germline CDR1 reads WSHSY; CDR2 reads SAAADI. This CDR3 spans 15 amino acids. In DNA, the CDR3 is TGCGCCAGCAGCCTAGGGGAACCCCGGGCCAACGTCCTGACTTTC. Residues: CASSLGEPRANVLTF.

This clonotype has more than one count but fewer than ten. J is TRBJ1-1 and V is TRBV6-2 or TRBV6-3, with TRBD1 as a possible D gene (5 bases). The CDR3 length is 14 residues. The germline V gene encodes CDR1 MNHEY and CDR2 SVGEGT. V lost 0 bases and J lost 4, with 9 bases in between. CDR3 amino acids: CASSYSGAATEAFF. The CDR3 DNA reads TGTGCCAGCAGTTACTCCGGGGCAGCCACTGAAGCTTTCTTT.

V and J are TRBV12-5 and TRBJ1-5; a possible D gene is TRBD1 (5 bases). Trimming stripped 2 bases from V and 0 bases from J, with 11 bases between. Germline CDR1 LGHNT, CDR2 FRNRAP. The CDR3 totals 16 residues. The CDR3 nucleotides are TGTGCTAGTGGTTTGAATGCCAGGGATAGCAATCAGCCCCAGCATTTT. Its translation: CASGLNARDSNQPQHF. Complete variable domain (other parts from reference TRBV12-5 and TRBJ1-5): DARVTQTPRHKVTEMGQEVTMRCQPILGHNTVFWYRQTMMQGLELLAYFRNRAPLDDSGMPKDRFSAEMPDATLATLKIQPSEPRDSAVYFCASGLNARDSNQPQHFGDGTRLSIL.

This clonotype turned up a few times. This chain links TRBV25-1 with TRBJ2-7; 8 bases are a match to TRBD2. The length of the CDR3 is 17 residues. CDR1 MGHDK and CDR2 SYGVNS come from the germline V gene. Germline trimming cut 1 base from V and 1 base from J; bases unmatched to any gene: 9. CDR3 nucleotides: TGTGCCAGCAGTGAATTAGAGATAGCGGGGCCTTCCTACGAGCAGTACTTC. Translating it yields CASSELEIAGPSYEQYF.

The chain recombines TRBV5-1 with TRBJ2-5; weak D call: TRBD2 (5 bases). Germline V gene lookup returns CDR1 SGHRS and CDR2 YFSETQ. The CDR3 runs to 13 residues. The V gene lost 6 bases and the J gene lost 3 bases, with 12 bases spanning the gap. Here the CDR3 reads CASKPLAEETQYF. As DNA, the CDR3 is TGCGCCAGCAAGCCGCTAGCTGAAGAGACCCAGTACTTC. Filled out from reference TRBV5-1 and TRBJ2-5, the complete variable domain reads KAGVTQTPRYLIKTRGQQVTLSCSPISGHRSVSWYQQTPGQGLQFLFEYFSETQRNKGNFPGRFSGRQFSNSRSEMNVSTLELGDSALYLCASKPLAEETQYFGPGTRLLVL.

This clonotype appeared a few times. The rearrangement links TRBV6-1 to TRBJ2-2, with TRBD1 matching 7 bases. Trimming took 2 bases from V and 0 from J; bases not matched to a gene: 12. Germline loops: CDR1 MNHNS, CDR2 SASEGT. The CDR3 totals 19 residues. The CDR3 DNA reads TGTGCCAGCAGTGAAAGCTGGATCCCCGGGACAGCGAACACCGGGGAGCTGTTTTTT. This codes for CASSESWIPGTANTGELFF.